One T cell receptor (beta chain) is described in this entry. Assay: immunoSEQ multiplex PCR; the TCRdb copy retains only in-frame clones and omits some. The data hold 120,000 to 150,000 clones, with roughly 92% observed a single time. These data are taken from a study of control samples from healthy donors and cancer patients. The length of the CDR3 is 14 residues. Per germline, CDR1 MDHEN and CDR2 SYDVKM. Trimming stripped 6 bases from V and 6 bases from J, with 17 bases between. Source material: blood. This TCR was recovered from a man aged 30-40 years in good health. The genes are TRBV28 and TRBJ1-1, with D hard to call. CDR3 sequence reads: CASRNGMIGSEAFF. In nucleotides, the CDR3 is TGTGCCAGCAGGAATGGGATGATTGGGTCTGAAGCTTTCTTT.